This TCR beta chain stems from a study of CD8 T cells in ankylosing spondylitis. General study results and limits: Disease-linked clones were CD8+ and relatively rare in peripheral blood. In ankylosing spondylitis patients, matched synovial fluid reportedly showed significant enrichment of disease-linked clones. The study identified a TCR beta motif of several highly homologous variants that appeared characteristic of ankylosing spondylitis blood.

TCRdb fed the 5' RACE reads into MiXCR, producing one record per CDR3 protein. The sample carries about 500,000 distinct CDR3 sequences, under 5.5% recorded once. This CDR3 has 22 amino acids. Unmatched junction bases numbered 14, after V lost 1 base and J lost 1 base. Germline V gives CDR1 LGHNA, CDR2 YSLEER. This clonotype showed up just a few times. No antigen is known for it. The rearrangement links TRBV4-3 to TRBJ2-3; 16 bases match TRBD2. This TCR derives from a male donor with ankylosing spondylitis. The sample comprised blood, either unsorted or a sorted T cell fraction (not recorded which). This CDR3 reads CASSQASPGLAGGKSGTDTQYF. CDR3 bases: TGCGCCAGCAGCCAAGCATCCCCGGGACTAGCGGGAGGGAAGTCGGGCACAGATACGCAGTATTTT.